This TCR beta chain was identified during a study of T cell repertoires in aging, cancer and after chemotherapy (dated by TCRdb to about 2019). Study-level background: Six donor age groups were covered, ranging from 30 or younger up to 70 or older, and each group contained at least three individuals. In the solid tumor group, the paired samples taken before and after chemotherapy came from patients with brain tumors (glioblastoma) who were receiving therapy based on temozolomide. In total, the full dataset held 8.5 million to 9.5 million TCR reads. Alongside some 98 healthy donors serving as a reference group, the cohort included some 210 cancer patients, of whom some 91 had hematological cancers and some 130 had solid cancers. The study profiled peripheral blood TCR beta repertoires from healthy donors and cancer patients to examine immunoaging and T cell reconstitution after chemotherapy.

Study-wide findings and limitations: According to the authors, the repertoire data do not allow conclusions to be drawn about immunological memory after chemotherapy. An increase in median generation probability over the chemotherapy interval was observed in both cancer cohorts, suggesting that the repertoire was reconstituted through rebound thymic output. Significantly lower blood TCR diversity and higher clonality were observed in untreated patients with hematological or solid cancers than in age-matched healthy donors. Declining TCR diversity with age in healthy donors was mainly explained by loss of richness; in cancer patients, loss of evenness also contributed.

As encoded in the germline V gene (reference sequence), CDR1 is PRHDT while CDR2 is FYEKMQ. The CDR3 measures 14 amino acids from cysteine to phenylalanine. Only the CDR3 portion is preserved as DNA: 42 bases, with reading frame beginning at the first base. V is shortened by 9 bases, J by 3 bases, and the region joining them spans 14 bases. Genomic DNA extracted from peripheral blood, rather than sorted cells or RNA, was used as the source for amplification of TCR beta rearrangements. Rearranged TRB sequences spanning V, D and J segments were amplified by multiplex touch-down PCR using a mixed TRB-A/B primer pool. Two consecutive PCR reactions with Phusion HS II polymerase added Illumina adapters and sample indices to the amplicons. The amplicons were purified from gel with the NucleoSpin Gel and PCR Clean-up kit and then assessed with Qubit and an Agilent 2100 Bioanalyzer. The libraries were sequenced on an Illumina MiSeq with 600-cycle, single-indexed, paired-end runs. The authors' pipeline ran thus. TRB sequences were processed with MiXCR versions 2.12 and 3.0.5. A clone was defined as each unique CDR3 nucleotide sequence, and only productive sequences supported by at least two reads were kept. The repertoire metrics were Shannon diversity, evenness, clonality (calculated as one minus evenness), and diversity profiles parameterized by alpha from 0 to 5. The IGoR algorithm was used to calculate generation probabilities for clones in the paired samples taken before and after chemotherapy. TCRdb ran its own pipeline on the public reads, namely fastp trimming at Q25 and MiXCR clone calling, and kept in-frame beta chains. Rows with a matching CDR3 protein are joined into one entry that keeps the most common DNA and genes. TCRdb, not the authors, supplied the V and J calls. In all, the sample holds approximately 2,300 distinct CDR3 sequences, and 25% to 35% of those were seen once. Approximately 72% of the sample is held by the ten biggest clonotypes.

Notes on this clonotype: Its antigen is still unknown. One base away there is no much larger clone; base qualities are not given.

The receptor was derived from a human donor with a solid tumor. The sample was blood. This chain joins TRBV13 to TRBJ1-4; 6 matching bases give a weak D call of TRBD1. At the DNA level, the sequence is TGTGCCAGTTCGAAGGGGGGGGCTAATGAAAAACTGTTTTTT. It codes for CASSKGGANEKLFF.